Listed below are T cell receptor beta chains from one sample, sequenced in a study of blood T cell repertoires in COVID-19. This table comes from immunoSEQ multiplex PCR, and its TCRdb copy is limited to in-frame clones, with some not included. This table has around 180,000 clones, 82% appearing once. Sequencing input: peripheral blood. The receptors come from a woman aged 80 or over with active or convalescent COVID-19. Both conserved end residues are part of each CDR3. The D gene is left open where the match is weak. Only some rows state a clone size, as once, few, many or a class for expanded clones.

>.|.|TRBJ2-1|TRBV2
TGTGCCAGCAGCGAAGTAGGGGACAATGAGCAGTTCTTC
CASSEVGDNEQFF
>TRBD2|.|TRBJ2-7|TRBV7-9
TGTGCCAGCAGCCCTTCCCTCCGACTAGCGGGAGGAAACGACGAGCAGTACTTC
CASSPSLRLAGGNDEQYF
>.|.|TRBJ1-2|TRBV18
TGTGCCAGCTCTCCCCAACCGGACAGCGTCGGCTACACCTTC
CASSPQPDSVGYTF
>.|few|TRBJ2-7|TRBV3-1/TRBV3-2
TGTGCCAGCAGCCAAGATTTTGGGAGACCCCGACCTCGGGAGCAGTACTTC
CASSQDFGRPRPREQYF
>.|.|TRBJ2-3|TRBV29-1
TGCAGCGTTGATGGCGGCGGCACAGATACGCAGTATTTT
CSVDGGGTDTQYF
>TRBD1|few|TRBJ1-6|TRBV6-5
TGTGCCAGCAGTTACCAGGGGGATTCACCCCTCCACTTT
CASSYQGDSPLHF
>TRBD1|.|TRBJ2-1|TRBV3-1/TRBV3-2
TGTGCCAGCAGCGGCCACAGGGGGCGAGACGAGCAGTTCTTC
CASSGHRGRDEQFF
>.|.|TRBJ2-4|TRBV5-6
TGTGCCAGCAGCTTGGTCATAGCCAAAAACATTCAGTACTTC
CASSLVIAKNIQYF
>TRBD2|.|TRBJ2-7|TRBV4-1
TGCGCCAGCAGCCAAGCAAGACTAGCGGGAGATCGACCCTCCTACGAGCAGTACTTC
CASSQARLAGDRPSYEQYF
>.|.|TRBJ1-1|TRBV29-1
TGCAGTATTACGGACAGTTCGAACACTGAAGCTTTCTTT
CSITDSSNTEAFF
>.|.|TRBJ2-1|TRBV7-8
TGTGCCAGCAGCTTAGCGGGGGCCACCCACAATGAGCAGTTCTTC
CASSLAGATHNEQFF
>TRBD2|.|TRBJ2-7|TRBV6-6
TGTGCCAGCAGTCCCCTCGCGGGGACTAGCGGGAGGCCCCCGTCCTACGAGCAGTACTTC
CASSPLAGTSGRPPSYEQYF
>TRBD1|.|TRBJ1-1|TRBV28
TGTGCCAGCAGCCTGACAGGGGTGAACACTGAAGCTTTCTTT
CASSLTGVNTEAFF
>.|few|TRBJ1-2|TRBV15
TGTGCCACCAGCAGGAAGTCGGACAGCACCTACACCTTC
CATSRKSDSTYTF
>.|.|TRBJ1-3|TRBV7-6
TGTGCCAGCAGCTTCGGGGGGTTAGGTTTAGGAAACACCATATATTTT
CASSFGGLGLGNTIYF
>.|.|TRBJ1-2|TRBV7-2
TGTGCCAGCAGCTTACAGGCAGGGGCCGATAGGGGCTACACCTTC
CASSLQAGADRGYTF
>TRBD1|.|TRBJ1-6|TRBV2
TGTGCCAGCAGTGCAGACAGGGCCCGGAGTTCACCCCTCCACTTT
CASSADRARSSPLHF
>TRBD2|.|TRBJ2-3|TRBV7-6
TGTGCCAGCAGCTTAGGGACTAGCGGAACAGATACGCAGTATTTT
CASSLGTSGTDTQYF
>TRBD2|.|TRBJ2-1|TRBV9
TGTGCCAGCAGCGTAGACAGCGGGAGGTTTAGCAATGAGCAGTTCTTC
CASSVDSGRFSNEQFF
>.|.|TRBJ1-5|TRBV5-1
TGCGCCAGCTCGGAACAGACGGGCAATCAGCCCCAGCATTTT
CASSEQTGNQPQHF
>.|.|TRBJ2-5|TRBV9
TGTGCCAGCAGCACCACAGGGGAGACCCAGTACTTC
CASSTTGETQYF
>.|.|TRBJ2-6|TRBV4-1
TGCGCCAGCAGCCAAGTTTCGGGAGCTGGGGCCAACGTCCTGACTTTC
CASSQVSGAGANVLTF
>.|.|TRBJ2-7|TRBV5-1
TGCGCCAGCAGCGCCTATAACTCCAACGAGCAGTACTTC
CASSAYNSNEQYF
>TRBD1|.|TRBJ2-1|TRBV5-1
TGCGCCAGCAGCTTGAATCAGGGGGCCATGGTTAGGGATGAGCAGTTCTTC
CASSLNQGAMVRDEQFF
>.|.|TRBJ1-1|TRBV29-1
TGCAGCGTTAAGACAGGCGGTGACACTGAAGCTTTCTTT
CSVKTGGDTEAFF
>TRBD2|.|TRBJ2-1|TRBV2
TGTGCCAGCAGCATTACTAGCGGGAGCTTAAATGAGCAGTTCTTC
CASSITSGSLNEQFF
>TRBD2|.|TRBJ2-1|TRBV9
TGTGCCAGCAGCGTAGCAGGGACTAGCGGGAGTAATGAGCAGTTCTTC
CASSVAGTSGSNEQFF
>.|.|TRBJ1-5|TRBV18
TGTGCCAGCTCACTAGGACGGGACACGGGTTCATATTTT
CASSLGRDTGSYF
>.|.|TRBJ2-7|TRBV14
TGTGCCAGCAGCCAAGTGGGGCGAGGCGAGCAGTACTTC
CASSQVGRGEQYF
>TRBD1|.|TRBJ2-3|TRBV30
TGTGCCTGGGGGACAGGGGTGGCAGATACGCAGTATTTT
CAWGTGVADTQYF
>.|few|TRBJ2-4|TRBV2
TGTGCCAGCAGTGGACCACAGCATCAGGAGGTCAAAAACATTCAGTACTTC
CASSGPQHQEVKNIQYF